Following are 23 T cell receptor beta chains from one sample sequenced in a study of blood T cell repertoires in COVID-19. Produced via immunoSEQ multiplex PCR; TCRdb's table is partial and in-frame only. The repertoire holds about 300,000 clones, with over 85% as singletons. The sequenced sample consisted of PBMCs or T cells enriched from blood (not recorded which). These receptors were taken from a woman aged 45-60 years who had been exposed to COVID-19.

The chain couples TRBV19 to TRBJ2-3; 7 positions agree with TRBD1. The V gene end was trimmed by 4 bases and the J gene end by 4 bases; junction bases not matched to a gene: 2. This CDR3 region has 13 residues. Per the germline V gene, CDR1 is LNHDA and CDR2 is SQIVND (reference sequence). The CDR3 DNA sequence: TGTGCCAGTAGTACGACAGGGTCAGATACGCAGTATTTT. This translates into CASSTTGSDTQYF.

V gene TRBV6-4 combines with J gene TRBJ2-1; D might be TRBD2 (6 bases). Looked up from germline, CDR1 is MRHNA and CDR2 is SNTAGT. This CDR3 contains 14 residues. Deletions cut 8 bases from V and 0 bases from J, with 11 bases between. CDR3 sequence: CASARAGSYNEQFF. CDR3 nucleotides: TGTGCCAGCGCCCGAGCGGGCTCCTACAATGAGCAGTTCTTC.

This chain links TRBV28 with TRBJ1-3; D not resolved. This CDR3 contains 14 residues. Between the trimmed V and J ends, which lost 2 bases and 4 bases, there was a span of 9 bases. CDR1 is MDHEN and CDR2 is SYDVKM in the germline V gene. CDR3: CASSLRVAGNTIYF. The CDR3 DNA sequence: TGTGCCAGCAGTTTAAGGGTAGCGGGAAACACCATATATTTT.

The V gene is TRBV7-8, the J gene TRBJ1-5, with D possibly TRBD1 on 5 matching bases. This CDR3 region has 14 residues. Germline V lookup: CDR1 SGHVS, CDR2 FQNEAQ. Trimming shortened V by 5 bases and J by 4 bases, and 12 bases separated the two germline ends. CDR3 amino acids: CASSAGRVNQPQHF. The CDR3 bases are TGTGCCAGCAGCGCGGGACGAGTTAATCAGCCCCAGCATTTT.

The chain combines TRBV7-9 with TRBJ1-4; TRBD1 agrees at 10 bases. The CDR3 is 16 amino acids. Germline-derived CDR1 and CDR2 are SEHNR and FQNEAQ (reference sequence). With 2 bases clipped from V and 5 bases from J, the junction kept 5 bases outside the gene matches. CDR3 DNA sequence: TGTGCCAGCAGCTTATTGGAGACAGGGGGCAATGAAAAACTGTTTTTT. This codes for CASSLLETGGNEKLFF.

The DNA for the CDR3 is TGTGCCAGTAGTATACGGGGCGGGGAAAGCACAGATACGCAGTATTTT. Its translation: CASSIRGGESTDTQYF. The chain carries TRBV19 and TRBJ2-3; D possibly corresponds to TRBD2 (6 bases). The CDR3 consists of 16 residues. Trimming stripped 2 bases from V and 0 bases from J, with 12 bases between. Germline lookup yields CDR1 LNHDA and CDR2 SQIVND (reference sequence).

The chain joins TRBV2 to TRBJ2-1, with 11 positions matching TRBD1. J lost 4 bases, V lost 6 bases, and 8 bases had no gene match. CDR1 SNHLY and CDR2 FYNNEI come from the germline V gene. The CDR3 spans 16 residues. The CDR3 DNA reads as TGTGCCAGCAGCTTGGACGGGACAGGGGGTTACAATGAGCAGTTCTTC. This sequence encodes CASSLDGTGGYNEQFF.

CDR3 DNA: TGCAGCGTTGGCAGACAGGGATCCCCCTACGAGCAGTACTTC. Translating gives CSVGRQGSPYEQYF. The gene calls are TRBV29-1 and TRBJ2-7, with 7 bases aligning to TRBD1. There are 14 residues in the CDR3. Germline trimming cut 4 bases from V and 2 bases from J; bases unmatched to any gene: 8. CDR1 and CDR2 (germline): SQVTM, ANQGSEA.

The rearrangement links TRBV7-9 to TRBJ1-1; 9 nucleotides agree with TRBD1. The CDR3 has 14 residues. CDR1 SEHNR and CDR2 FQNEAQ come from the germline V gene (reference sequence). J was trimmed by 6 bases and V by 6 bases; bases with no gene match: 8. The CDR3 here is CASSWTGDVPEAFF. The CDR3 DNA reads TGTGCCAGCAGTTGGACAGGGGACGTCCCTGAAGCTTTCTTT.

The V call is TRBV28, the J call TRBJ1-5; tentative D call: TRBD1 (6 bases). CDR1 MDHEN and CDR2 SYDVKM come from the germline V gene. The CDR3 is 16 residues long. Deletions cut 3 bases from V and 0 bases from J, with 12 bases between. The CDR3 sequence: CASSFRDTYSNQPQHF. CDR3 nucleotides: TGTGCCAGCAGTTTTCGGGACACCTATAGCAATCAGCCCCAGCATTTT.

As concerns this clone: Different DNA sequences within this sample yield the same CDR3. This CDR3 reads CASSPDSNYGYTF. The CDR3 DNA is TGTGCCAGCTCACCGGACAGTAACTATGGCTACACCTTC. V is TRBV18 and J is TRBJ1-2, with D possibly TRBD1 on 6 matching bases. Trimming pared 3 bases from V and 1 base from J, leaving 6 bases between. The length of the CDR3 is 13 residues. Germline V gene sequence: CDR1 KGHSH, CDR2 LQKENI.

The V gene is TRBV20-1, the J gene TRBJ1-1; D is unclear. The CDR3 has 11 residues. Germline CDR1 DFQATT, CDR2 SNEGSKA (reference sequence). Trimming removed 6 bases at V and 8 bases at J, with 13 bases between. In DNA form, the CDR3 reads TGCAGTGCCCCGAGGAGCGCCGAAGCTTTCTTT. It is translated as CSAPRSAEAFF.

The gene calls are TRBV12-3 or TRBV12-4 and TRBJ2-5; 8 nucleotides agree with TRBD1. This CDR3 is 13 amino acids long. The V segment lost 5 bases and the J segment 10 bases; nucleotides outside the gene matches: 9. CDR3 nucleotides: TGTGCCAGCAGTCCGACGACAGGGGCGCGCCAGTACTTC. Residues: CASSPTTGARQYF.

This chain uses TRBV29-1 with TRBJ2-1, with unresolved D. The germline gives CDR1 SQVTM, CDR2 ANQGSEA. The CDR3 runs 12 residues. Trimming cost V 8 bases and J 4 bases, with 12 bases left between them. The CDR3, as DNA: TGCAGCTACCTCCAGGAATACAATGAGCAGTTCTTC. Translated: CSYLQEYNEQFF.

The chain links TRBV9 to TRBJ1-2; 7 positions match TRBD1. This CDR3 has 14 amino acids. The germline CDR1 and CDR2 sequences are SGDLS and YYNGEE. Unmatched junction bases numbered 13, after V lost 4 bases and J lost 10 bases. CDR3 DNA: TGTGCCAGCAGCAGGGGGGACAGCCGGTTTCCCTACACCTTC. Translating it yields CASSRGDSRFPYTF.

The CDR3 is CASSPRLTRNTEAFF. The CDR3 DNA follows: TGTGCCAGCAGCCCCCGTCTTACCAGGAACACTGAAGCTTTCTTT. This chain uses TRBV7-2 with TRBJ1-1, with unresolved D. In germline, CDR1 is SGHTA, CDR2 FQGNSA. Deletions cut 5 bases from V and 1 base from J, with 14 bases between. CDR3 size: 15 residues.

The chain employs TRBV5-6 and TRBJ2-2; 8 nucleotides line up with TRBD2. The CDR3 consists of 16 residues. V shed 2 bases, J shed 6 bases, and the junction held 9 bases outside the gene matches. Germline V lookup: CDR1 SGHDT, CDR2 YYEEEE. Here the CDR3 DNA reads TGTGCCAGCAGCTTACTGTTATATAGCGGGGCCGGGGAGCTGTTTTTT. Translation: CASSLLLYSGAGELFF. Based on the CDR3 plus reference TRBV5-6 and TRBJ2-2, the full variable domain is DAGVTQSPTHLIKTRGQQVTLRCSPKSGHDTVSWYQQALGQGPQFIFQYYEEEERQRGNFPDRFSGHQFPNYSSELNVNALLLGDSALYLCASSLLLYSGAGELFFGEGSRLTVL.

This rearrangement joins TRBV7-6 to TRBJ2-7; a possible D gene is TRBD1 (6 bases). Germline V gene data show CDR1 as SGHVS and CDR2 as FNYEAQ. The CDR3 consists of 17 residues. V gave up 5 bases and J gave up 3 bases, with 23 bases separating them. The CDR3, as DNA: TGTGCCAGCAGCACCCCGGGCCGGGACATCCCCTTCTACGAGCAGTACTTC. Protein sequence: CASSTPGRDIPFYEQYF.

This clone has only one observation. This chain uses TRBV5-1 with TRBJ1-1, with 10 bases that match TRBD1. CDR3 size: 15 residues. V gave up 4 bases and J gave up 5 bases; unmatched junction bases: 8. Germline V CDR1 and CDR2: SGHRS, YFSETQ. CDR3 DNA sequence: TGCGCCAGCAGCAGGGGGACAGGGGACAGAACTGAAGCTTTCTTT. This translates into CASSRGTGDRTEAFF.

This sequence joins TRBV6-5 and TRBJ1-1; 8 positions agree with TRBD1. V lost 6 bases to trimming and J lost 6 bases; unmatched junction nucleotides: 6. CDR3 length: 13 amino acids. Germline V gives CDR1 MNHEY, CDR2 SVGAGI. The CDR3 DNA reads TGTGCCAGCAGAACGACAGGGGCGGCTGAAGCTTTCTTT. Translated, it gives CASRTTGAAEAFF.

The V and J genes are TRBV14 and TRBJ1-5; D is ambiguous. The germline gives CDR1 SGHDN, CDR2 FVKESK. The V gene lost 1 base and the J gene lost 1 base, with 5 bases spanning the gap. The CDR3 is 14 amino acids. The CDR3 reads CASSQAGSNQPQHF. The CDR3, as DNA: TGTGCCAGCAGCCAAGCTGGCAGCAATCAGCCCCAGCATTTT.

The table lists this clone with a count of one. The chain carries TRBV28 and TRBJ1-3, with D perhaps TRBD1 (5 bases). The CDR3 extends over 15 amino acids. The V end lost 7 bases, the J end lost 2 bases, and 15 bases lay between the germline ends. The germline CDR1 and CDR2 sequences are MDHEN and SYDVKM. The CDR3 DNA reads TGTGCCAGCAAACCCACGATAGGGGCTGGAAACACCATATATTTT. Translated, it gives CASKPTIGAGNTIYF.

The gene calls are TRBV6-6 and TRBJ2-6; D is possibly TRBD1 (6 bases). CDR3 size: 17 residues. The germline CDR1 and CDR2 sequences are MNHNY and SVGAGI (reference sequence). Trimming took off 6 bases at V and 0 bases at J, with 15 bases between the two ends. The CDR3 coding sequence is TGTGCCAGCAGCCGGGACATATCTCTCTCTGGGGCCAACGTCCTGACTTTC. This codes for CASSRDISLSGANVLTF.